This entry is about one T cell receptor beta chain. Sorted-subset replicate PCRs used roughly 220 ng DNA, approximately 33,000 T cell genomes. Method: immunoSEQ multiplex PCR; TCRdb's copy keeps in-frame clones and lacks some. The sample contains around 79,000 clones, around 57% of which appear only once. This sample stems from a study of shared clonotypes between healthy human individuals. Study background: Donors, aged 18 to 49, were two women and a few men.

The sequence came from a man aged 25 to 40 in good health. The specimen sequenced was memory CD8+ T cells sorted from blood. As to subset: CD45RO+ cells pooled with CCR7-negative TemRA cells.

CDR3 in amino acids: CASSQDQYNYYEQYF. CDR3 nucleotide sequence: TGCGCCAGCAGCCAAGATCAGTACAATTACTACGAGCAGTACTTC. V usage is TRBV4-1 and J usage is TRBJ2-7; D is unclear. The germline V and J ends were trimmed by 0 bases and 3 bases, with 12 bases remaining between them. In germline, CDR1 is MGHRA, CDR2 YSYEKL. There are 15 residues in the CDR3.